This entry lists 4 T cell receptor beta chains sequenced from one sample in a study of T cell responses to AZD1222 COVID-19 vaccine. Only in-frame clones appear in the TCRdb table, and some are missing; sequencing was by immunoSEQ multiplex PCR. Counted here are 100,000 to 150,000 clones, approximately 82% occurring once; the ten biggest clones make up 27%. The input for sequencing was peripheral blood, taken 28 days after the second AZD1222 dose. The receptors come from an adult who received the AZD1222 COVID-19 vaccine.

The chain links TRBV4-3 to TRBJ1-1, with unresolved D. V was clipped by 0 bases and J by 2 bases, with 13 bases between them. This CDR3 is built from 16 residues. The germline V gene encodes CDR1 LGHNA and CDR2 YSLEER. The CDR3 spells CASSQEDGLANTEAFF. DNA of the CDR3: TGCGCCAGCAGCCAAGAGGATGGCTTGGCTAACACTGAAGCTTTCTTT.

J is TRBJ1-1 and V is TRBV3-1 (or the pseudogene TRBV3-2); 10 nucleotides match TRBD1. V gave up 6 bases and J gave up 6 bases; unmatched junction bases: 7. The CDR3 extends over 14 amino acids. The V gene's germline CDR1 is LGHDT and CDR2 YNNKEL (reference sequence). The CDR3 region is CASSGQGVVAEAFF. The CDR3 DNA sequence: TGTGCCAGCAGTGGACAGGGGGTTGTTGCTGAAGCTTTCTTT.

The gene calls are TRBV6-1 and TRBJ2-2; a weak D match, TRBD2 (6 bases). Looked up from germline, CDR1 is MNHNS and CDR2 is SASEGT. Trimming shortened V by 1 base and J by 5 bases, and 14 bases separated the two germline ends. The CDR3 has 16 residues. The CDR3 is CASSEVGGKRTGELFF. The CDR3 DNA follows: TGTGCCAGCAGTGAAGTTGGGGGGAAGAGGACCGGGGAGCTGTTTTTT.

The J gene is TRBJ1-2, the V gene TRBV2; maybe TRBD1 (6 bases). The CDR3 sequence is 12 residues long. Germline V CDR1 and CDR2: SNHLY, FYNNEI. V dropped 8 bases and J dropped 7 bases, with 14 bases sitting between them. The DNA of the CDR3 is TGTGCCAGCGTCCCAGGGGTGGGTGGCTACACCTTC. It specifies CASVPGVGGYTF.